This TCR beta chain was recorded in a study of blood T cell repertoires in COVID-19. Produced via immunoSEQ multiplex PCR; TCRdb's table is partial and in-frame only. The sample has some 250,000 clones, around 89% seen once; the top ten hold around 10%. Germline-derived CDR1 and CDR2 are MDHEN and SYDVKM. CDR3 length equals 14 residues. The V end was cut by 5 bases, the J end by 2 bases, with 12 bases between. The sequenced material came from PBMCs or T cells enriched from blood (not recorded which). The chain couples TRBV28 to TRBJ1-2, with D unclear. This TCR was sampled from a man aged 40-50 years who had recovered from COVID-19. CDR3 nucleotides: TGTGCCAGCAGTCTGCCCCAGAGGAACTATGGCTACACCTTC. It codes for CASSLPQRNYGYTF.